The 7 T cell receptor beta chains given below trace back to one sample, sequenced in a study of blood T cell repertoires in COVID-19. This table comes from immunoSEQ multiplex PCR, and its TCRdb copy is limited to in-frame clones, with some not included. The table includes about 130,000 clones, over 70% detected once. Sequenced sample: peripheral blood. The receptors here all came from a man aged 50 to 59 with active COVID-19.

V and J are TRBV11-1 and TRBJ2-2; D perhaps matches TRBD1 (5 bases). CDR1 is SGHAT and CDR2 is FQDESV in the germline V gene (reference sequence). This CDR3 comprises 13 residues. V was shortened by 1 base and J by 7 bases, with 7 bases between the two germline ends. The CDR3 region has the DNA TGTGCCAGCAGCTTAGTTCAGGGCGGGGAGCTGTTTTTT. Its protein product is CASSLVQGGELFF.

The V gene is TRBV30, the J gene TRBJ1-3; TRBD1 might be the D (5 bases). CDR3 length: 14 residues. The V gene lost 5 bases and the J gene lost 0 bases, with 11 bases spanning the gap. The germline gives CDR1 GTSNPN, CDR2 SVGIG (reference sequence). The CDR3 is CAWAQGSSGNTIYF. For the CDR3, the DNA is TGTGCCTGGGCTCAGGGTAGCTCTGGAAACACCATATATTTT.

This chain connects TRBV6-6 to TRBJ2-5, with TRBD2 as a possible D gene (6 bases). Germline CDR1 and CDR2: MNHNY and SVGAGI (reference sequence). The CDR3 length is 16 residues. V was clipped by 5 bases and J by 4 bases, with 20 bases between them. The CDR3 sequence: CASSKVGLLFGETQYF. The CDR3, as DNA: TGTGCCAGCAGTAAAGTGGGACTCCTTTTCGGAGAGACCCAGTACTTC.

This clone was detected once. The rearrangement links TRBV3-1 (or the pseudogene TRBV3-2) to TRBJ2-5; 11 bases are a match to TRBD2. Germline-derived CDR1 and CDR2 are LGHDT and YNNKEL (reference sequence). CDR3 length: 13 amino acids. Unmatched junction bases numbered 2, after V lost 2 bases and J lost 9 bases. CDR3 in amino acids: CASSQLAGGAQYF. In DNA form, the CDR3 reads TGTGCCAGCAGCCAATTAGCGGGGGGGGCCCAGTACTTC.

J is TRBJ2-3 and V is TRBV2; 7 nucleotides match TRBD2. The V gene end was trimmed by 4 bases and the J gene end by 2 bases; junction bases not matched to a gene: 6. CDR1 and CDR2 from the germline V gene are SNHLY and FYNNEI. The CDR3 consists of 15 residues. CDR3 bases: TGTGCCAGCAGTGTTGGGCTAGCGGCCACAGATACGCAGTATTTT. Encoded protein: CASSVGLAATDTQYF.

This clone was seen a single time. As DNA, the CDR3 is TGCGCCAGCAGCTTGGGCTTTGGGGGACTGGGGAACACTGAAGCTTTCTTT. This codes for CASSLGFGGLGNTEAFF. The chain recombines TRBV5-1 with TRBJ1-1, with D perhaps TRBD1 (5 bases). CDR3 length: 17 amino acids. The V end lost 0 bases, the J end lost 1 base, and 16 bases lay between the germline ends. Germline CDR1 SGHRS, CDR2 YFSETQ.

The V and J genes are TRBV10-3 and TRBJ1-2; D perhaps matches TRBD1 (6 bases). The CDR3 sequence is 14 residues long. From germline, CDR1 is ENHRY and CDR2 SYGVKD. V lost 6 bases and J 4 bases, leaving 15 bases between the germline ends. The CDR3 protein is CAISSTGSGYGYTF. In DNA, the CDR3 is TGTGCCATCAGCTCAACAGGGTCCGGCTATGGCTACACCTTC.